This T cell receptor (beta chain) comes out of a study of blood T cell repertoires in COVID-19. Germline CDR1 SNHLY, CDR2 FYNNEI. V was shortened by 0 bases and J by 7 bases, with 12 bases between the two germline ends. The CDR3 sequence is 15 residues long. Sequencing was performed with immunoSEQ multiplex PCR; in TCRdb, only in-frame clones are kept and a portion is missing. The table includes around 200,000 clones, 85% detected once. Sequencing was performed on PBMCs or T cells enriched from blood (not recorded which). This TCR came from a man in his forties who had recovered from COVID-19. The chain uses TRBV2 and TRBJ1-4, with a weak D call TRBD1 (5 bases). CDR3 protein: CASSEAWEGAEKLFF. Here the CDR3 DNA reads TGTGCCAGCAGTGAAGCTTGGGAAGGGGCTGAAAAACTGTTTTTT. Together with reference TRBV2 and TRBJ1-4, the CDR3 gives the full variable domain: EPEVTQTPSHQVTQMGQEVILRCVPISNHLYFYWYRQILGQKVEFLVSFYNNEISEKSEIFDDQFSVERPDGSNFTLKIRSTKLEDSAMYFCASSEAWEGAEKLFFGSGTQLSVL.